This TCR beta chain is from a study of neoadjuvant anti-PD-1 for oral cavity cancer. Germline V CDR1 and CDR2: LGHNT, FRNRAP. V was shortened by 7 bases and J by 4 bases, with 13 bases between the two germline ends. The CDR3 is 14 residues long. On this clone itself: Its antigen is unknown.

Findings and limits, study-wide: Each response group had just a few patients in TCR analyses. Treg/Th17 ratio rose with pretreatment blood and fell with post-treatment tumor TCRbeta clonality.

Profiling relied on immunoSEQ multiplex PCR, and the TCRdb table lists in-frame clones only, not all of them. Counted here are roughly 24,000 clones, 25% to 30% occurring once; the ten biggest clones make up over 15%. Time point specified: after neoadjuvant nivolumab, at surgical resection. Stage II-IVA oral cavity squamous cell carcinoma was new and untreated by systemic or radiation therapy. The input for sequencing was tumor tissue, taken after nivolumab (anti-PD-1) treatment. The receptor was isolated from a person between 40 and 80 years old with oral cavity squamous cell carcinoma. The genes are TRBV12-5 and TRBJ2-2; D remains unclear. CDR3 coding DNA: TGTGCTAGTGTAGGTGGGATTAGCACCGGGGAGCTGTTTTTT. It encodes CASVGGISTGELFF.